The entry that follows covers one T cell receptor (beta chain) sequence. What it recognizes is unknown. The data were taken from a study of long-term antiretroviral therapy in people with HIV. Study details: Initial samples were collected about a decade before the 2015 immediate-ART recommendation.

General observations from the study: Pre-ART clonal expansion yielded clones that dominated the repertoire at all time points. Even long-term ART left TRB diversity below transplant donor controls, despite gains.

Germline V gene data show CDR1 as MNHEY and CDR2 as SVGAGI. The V and J ends lost 0 bases and 2 bases respectively, with 8 bases between them. The CDR3 is 15 residues long. Running of the v3.0 immunoSEQ assay took place at survey level. For every sample, sequencing targeted roughly 40,000-55,000 T-cell genomes. Method: immunoSEQ multiplex PCR; TCRdb's copy keeps in-frame clones and lacks some. The sample comprises fewer than 45,000 clones, 82% of which are singletons, and around 13% rests with the top ten. This sequence joins TRBV6-5 and TRBJ1-3; D remains ambiguous. The clonotype originates from a man aged 18 to 35 with HIV. Sequenced material: unsorted PBMCs, taken 0.3 years after starting antiretroviral therapy. The CDR3 DNA reads as TGTGCCAGCAGTTACTCGAGGGATGCTGGAAACACCATATATTTT. This codes for CASSYSRDAGNTIYF.